The 20 T cell receptor beta chains given below trace back to one sample, sequenced in a study of beta chain features in type 1 diabetes. The authors reverse transcribed all of the isolated RNA, so sequencing captured expressed TCRB transcripts. Here immunoSEQ multiplex PCR was the method, and the copy in TCRdb shows in-frame clones only, minus some. The profile covers around 280,000 clones, with roughly 8% appearing a single time and over 0.8% taken by the ten largest. Material: central memory CD4+ T cells from blood. All receptors come from a woman between 18 and 29 years old in good health.

V is TRBV19 and J is TRBJ1-5, with D perhaps TRBD1 (6 bases). Trimming took off 10 bases at V and 5 bases at J, with 15 bases between the two ends. Germline assignment: CDR1 LNHDA and CDR2 SQIVND (reference sequence). The CDR3 is made up of 13 amino acids. The CDR3 spells CATKDRTHQPQHF. DNA for the CDR3: TGTGCCACCAAGGACAGAACTCATCAGCCCCAGCATTTT.

There are a few counts of this clone. This rearrangement joins TRBV5-1 to TRBJ1-1, with D unclear. The V end lost 3 bases, the J end lost 3 bases, and 9 bases lay between the germline ends. The CDR3 loop spans 13 amino acids. Germline V lookup: CDR1 SGHRS, CDR2 YFSETQ. The CDR3 DNA reads TGCGCCAGCAGCTCCAACGGGGACACTGAAGCTTTCTTT. Amino acid sequence: CASSSNGDTEAFF.

A few counts support this clone. V gene TRBV10-1 combines with J gene TRBJ2-7, with D tentatively TRBD2 (6 bases). Looked up from germline, CDR1 is WNHNN and CDR2 is SYGVQD (reference sequence). Trimming removed 11 bases at V and 6 bases at J, with 20 bases between. The CDR3 contains 13 residues. The CDR3: CAHPPRDGGEQYV. CDR3 nucleotide sequence: TGCGCCCACCCCCCGCGGGACGGTGGCGAGCAGTACGTC.

Only a few counts were recorded for this clone. The rearrangement joins TRBV7-6 to TRBJ1-4; 11 bases match TRBD1. The CDR3 length is 17 residues. With V trimmed by 2 bases and J by 3 bases, 5 bases remained unmatched. The germline V gene encodes CDR1 SGHVS and CDR2 FNYEAQ. The CDR3 nucleotides are TGTGCCAGCAGCTTACTCGGGACAGGGGGTTCTAATGAAAAACTGTTTTTT. Translated: CASSLLGTGGSNEKLFF.

The genes are TRBV5-1 and TRBJ2-3, with TRBD1 matching over 8 bases. Per the germline V gene, CDR1 is SGHRS and CDR2 is YFSETQ. Unmatched junction bases numbered 3, after V lost 3 bases and J lost 6 bases. CDR3 size: 13 residues. The chain's CDR3 is CASSSDRGDTQYF. The CDR3 DNA reads as TGCGCCAGCAGCTCCGACAGGGGCGATACGCAGTATTTT. The full variable domain, with the rest looked up from reference TRBV5-1 and TRBJ2-3, is KAGVTQTPRYLIKTRGQQVTLSCSPISGHRSVSWYQQTPGQGLQFLFEYFSETQRNKGNFPGRFSGRQFSNSRSEMNVSTLELGDSALYLCASSSDRGDTQYFGPGTRLTVL.

The rearrangement joins TRBV9 to TRBJ2-1; D remains unclear. V lost 4 bases to trimming and J lost 10 bases, with 12 bases between them. The length of the CDR3 is 12 residues. The germline gives CDR1 SGDLS, CDR2 YYNGEE. CDR3 protein: CASSPSGFEQFF. For the CDR3, the DNA is TGTGCCAGCAGCCCCTCAGGCTTCGAGCAGTTCTTC.

The rearrangement joins TRBV14 to TRBJ2-3, with 9 bases aligning to TRBD2. CDR1 is SGHDN, CDR2 FVKESK, per germline. Losses at the gene ends were 4 bases for V and 1 base for J; bases not matched to a gene: 9. The CDR3 runs 17 residues. CDR3 bases: TGTGCCAGCAGCCCTCGAAAGTCTAGCGGGGGCACAGATACGCAGTATTTT. This sequence encodes CASSPRKSSGGTDTQYF.

This clone has ten or more counts. The V call is TRBV5-6, the J call TRBJ1-2; no clear D. V was clipped by 4 bases and J by 8 bases, with 15 bases between them. The germline V gene encodes CDR1 SGHDT and CDR2 YYEEEE. The CDR3 consists of 13 residues. The CDR3 DNA reads TGTGCCAGCAGCCATCCCGGGTCGGTAGGCTACACCTTC. This codes for CASSHPGSVGYTF.

The chain employs TRBV27 and TRBJ2-2, with 11 bases lining up with TRBD1. V lost 8 bases, J lost 1 base, and 3 bases stayed unmatched. The germline V gene has CDR1 MNHEY and CDR2 SMNVEV (reference sequence). This CDR3 has 15 amino acids. As DNA, the CDR3 is TGTGCCAGCCGGGACAGGGGGATGAACACCGGGGAGCTGTTTTTT. Translation: CASRDRGMNTGELFF.

The J gene is TRBJ2-1, the V gene TRBV7-2; D is perhaps TRBD1 (5 bases). Germline lookup yields CDR1 SGHTA and CDR2 FQGNSA. V was clipped by 6 bases and J by 5 bases, with 11 bases between them. CDR3 length: 13 amino acids. Here the CDR3 DNA reads TGTGCCAGCAGGGGGCGAAATAACAATGAGCAGTTCTTC. Translation gives CASRGRNNNEQFF.

This clone was observed a handful of times. V is TRBV4-2 and J is TRBJ2-1; D is unclear. V was cut by 2 bases and J by 5 bases, with 4 bases left in between. The CDR3 has 12 amino acids. Germline assignment: CDR1 LGHNA and CDR2 YNFKEQ. CDR3 protein: CASSQRNNEQFF. The CDR3 region has the DNA TGTGCCAGCAGCCAACGCAACAATGAGCAGTTCTTC.

This clone was detected ten times or more. The CDR3 nucleotides are TGTGCCTGGAAAGAGGATGGTGAAAAACTGTTTTTT. Its translation: CAWKEDGEKLFF. V and J are TRBV30 and TRBJ1-4; no firm D call. V shed 4 bases and J shed 7 bases, with 10 bases lying between them. The CDR3 is 12 amino acids. From germline, CDR1 is GTSNPN and CDR2 SVGIG (reference sequence).

Only a few counts were recorded for this clone. The junction does not match germline at one end; this may be a read error. Other DNA sequences within the sample encode an identical CDR3. The chain combines TRBV4-1 with TRBJ2-5; 8 positions match TRBD2. The CDR3 runs 15 residues. The germline V gene has CDR1 MGHRA and CDR2 YSYEKL. The CDR3 reads CASSQDRGGQETQYF. The CDR3 coding sequence is TGTGCCAGCAGCCAAGATCGGGGGGGGCAAGAGACCCAGTACTTC.

This clone turned up a few times. The chain carries TRBV11-2 and TRBJ1-5; weak D call: TRBD1 (6 bases). There are 15 residues in the CDR3. V was shortened by 3 bases and J by 1 base, with 10 bases between the two germline ends. Germline CDR1 and CDR2: SGHAT and FQNNGV. The DNA of the CDR3 is TGTGCCAGCAGCTTTAACAGGGTCAGCAATCAGCCCCAGCATTTT. Its translation is CASSFNRVSNQPQHF. Full variable domain (rest looked up from reference TRBV11-2 and TRBJ1-5): EAGVAQSPRYKIIEKRQSVAFWCNPISGHATLYWYQQILGQGPKLLIQFQNNGVVDDSQLPKDRFSAERLKGVDSTLKIQPAKLEDSAVYLCASSFNRVSNQPQHFGDGTRLSIL.

This clone appeared a few times. V gene TRBV27 combines with J gene TRBJ1-3; D remains ambiguous. The ends were cut back, 8 bases at V and 0 bases at J, with 11 bases in the middle. Looked up from germline, CDR1 is MNHEY and CDR2 is SMNVEV (reference sequence). This CDR3 spans 14 amino acids. CDR3 nucleotides: TGTGCCAGCGCCTCCCGAGTCTCTGGAAACACCATATATTTT. Its translation is CASASRVSGNTIYF.

The table lists this clone with a few counts. The chain links TRBV19 to TRBJ2-5; D may be TRBD2 (6 bases). V was pared by 5 bases and J by 5 bases, with 18 bases between. From germline, CDR1 is LNHDA and CDR2 SQIVND (reference sequence). The CDR3 sequence is 15 residues long. The CDR3 loop is CASSPREPRFETQYF. The CDR3 DNA follows: TGTGCCAGTAGTCCCCGGGAGCCCCGTTTTGAGACCCAGTACTTC.

The rearrangement joins TRBV7-6 to TRBJ1-1, with no clear D. Germline-derived CDR1 and CDR2 are SGHVS and FNYEAQ. The germline V and J ends were trimmed by 0 bases and 5 bases, with 10 bases remaining between them. This CDR3 comprises 14 residues. The CDR3 DNA reads as TGTGCCAGCAGCTTAGCTGACGCGGGAACTGAAGCTTTCTTT. Protein sequence: CASSLADAGTEAFF.

There are a few counts of this clone. At one end the junction does not follow the germline gene, possibly because of a read error. The genes are TRBV7-9 and TRBJ1-2, with 8 bases that match TRBD1. The CDR3 is 14 residues long. Germline V gene sequence: CDR1 SEHNR, CDR2 FQNEAQ (reference sequence). Here the CDR3 DNA reads TGTGCCAGCAGCTTCCCCGGGACAGGACAGACCATGGCCTTC. Amino acids: CASSFPGTGQTMAF.

To note about this clone: A junction end diverges from the germline sequence, so it may reflect a read error. This chain uses TRBV7-2 with TRBJ2-1; weak D call: TRBD2 (6 bases). There are 14 residues in the CDR3. Germline lookup yields CDR1 SGHTA and CDR2 FQGNSA. The CDR3: CASSFRSGGNELFF. The CDR3 DNA is TGTGCCAGCAGCTTTAGGTCCGGAGGGAATGAGCTGTTCTTC.

This clone came up a few times. The chain uses TRBV4-1 and TRBJ2-1; 10 bases fit TRBD2. V shed 3 bases, J shed 5 bases, and the junction held 13 bases outside the gene matches. The germline CDR1 and CDR2 sequences are MGHRA and YSYEKL. CDR3 size: 18 residues. CDR3 loop: CASSHRRAGGQMNNEQFF. The CDR3 nucleotides are TGCGCCAGCAGCCACAGACGAGCGGGGGGGCAGATGAACAATGAGCAGTTCTTC.